This is a list of T cell receptor beta chains from one sample in a study of blood T cell repertoires in COVID-19. Some clones are missing from TCRdb's copy, which holds only in-frame ones; the method was immunoSEQ multiplex PCR. Of 200,000 to 300,000 clones detected, 88% appear once; the ten largest clones hold 2.5%. The sample comprised PBMCs or T cells enriched from blood (not recorded which). Every receptor here comes from a woman in her 40s with acute COVID-19. CDR3s include the opening cysteine and the closing phenylalanine or tryptophan. A D gene is named only where the DNA matches it firmly. Part of the rows lack a size; the others show once, few, many or a class for expanded clones.

size	V	D	J	DNA	CDR3
.	TRBV6-2/TRBV6-3	TRBD2	TRBJ2-1	TGTGCCAGCAGTTACCTGGGGGGGTTTTATAATGAGCAGTTCTTC	CASSYLGGFYNEQFF
.	TRBV6-1	TRBD2	TRBJ2-1	TGTGCCAGCAGTGATTGGGGACTAGCGGGGTATACCTACAATGAGCAGTTCTTC	CASSDWGLAGYTYNEQFF
.	TRBV12-3/TRBV12-4	.	TRBJ1-2	TGTGCCACCAGTTTGAGTGGGGGCCGGGGCTACACCTTC	CATSLSGGRGYTF
.	TRBV6-5	TRBD1	TRBJ1-1	TGTGCCAGCAGTTACGTGACAGGGGGCCTGAACACTGAAGCTTTCTTT	CASSYVTGGLNTEAFF
.	TRBV30	.	TRBJ2-7	TGTGCCTGGAGCCCCGTGGTGCGGAACGAGCAGTACTTC	CAWSPVVRNEQYF
.	TRBV5-1	.	TRBJ1-1	TGCGCCAGCAGCTTTACAGGGAGTATGAACACTGAAGCTTTCTTT	CASSFTGSMNTEAFF
.	TRBV5-1	TRBD2	TRBJ2-3	TGCGCCAGCAGCGCGGGACTAGCGGGGGGGAGCACAGATACGCAGTATTTT	CASSAGLAGGSTDTQYF
.	TRBV5-1	TRBD2	TRBJ2-6	TGCGCCAGCAGCTTGGGCGGTAGCGGGGTGCAGGATGGGGCCAACGTCCTGACTTTC	CASSLGGSGVQDGANVLTF
once	TRBV21-1	.	TRBJ2-1	TGTGCCAGCAGCAAAGCGGGGCAGGGCATTTACAATGAGCAGTTCTTC	CASSKAGQGIYNEQFF
.	TRBV7-8	TRBD1	TRBJ2-1	TGTGCCAGCAGCTTAGGGGACAGGCCGTACAATGAGCAGTTCTTC	CASSLGDRPYNEQFF
.	TRBV18	.	TRBJ1-3	TGTGCCAGCTCACCATTAGACTCTGGAAACACCATATATTTT	CASSPLDSGNTIYF
.	TRBV6-5	.	TRBJ2-7	TGTGCCAGCAACAAGGGGGAAGGAAGTCGTCGGCAGTACTTC	CASNKGEGSRRQYF
.	TRBV5-1	.	TRBJ1-4	TGCGCCAGCAGCTTCGGGACATTGAACGAAAAACTGTTTTTT	CASSFGTLNEKLFF
.	TRBV27	TRBD1	TRBJ2-5	TGTGCCAGCAGCTCCGGGACAGGGGATTCGGAGACCCAGTACTTC	CASSSGTGDSETQYF
once	TRBV29-1	TRBD1	TRBJ2-3	TGCAGCGTTGCACCCTCGACAGGGCTCAGCACAGATACGCAGTATTTT	CSVAPSTGLSTDTQYF
.	TRBV7-2	.	TRBJ1-2	TGTGCCGAGGAAGGCCAGCGCCATTATGGCTACACCTTC	CAEEGQRHYGYTF
.	TRBV9	TRBD2	TRBJ2-4	TGTGCCAGCAGCGTAGCCGGGACTAGCGGAAAAAACATTCAGTACTTC	CASSVAGTSGKNIQYF
.	TRBV6-2/TRBV6-3	TRBD2	TRBJ2-7	TGTGCCAGCAGTGGCGGGGGGACCTCCTACGAGCAGTACTTC	CASSGGGTSYEQYF
few	TRBV6-5	.	TRBJ1-3	TGTGCCAGCAAGCTCAGGGAGGTCTCTGGAAACACCATATATTTT	CASKLREVSGNTIYF
.	TRBV5-6	.	TRBJ1-1	TGTGCCAGTCGAACTACAAGGACGGGGAAGATGAACACTGAAGCTTTCTTT	CASRTTRTGKMNTEAFF
.	TRBV5-5	.	TRBJ2-5	TGTGCAACCAGCTGGGCAGCTGAAGAGACCCAGTACTTC	CATSWAAEETQYF
.	TRBV3-1/TRBV3-2	.	TRBJ2-5	TGTGCCAGCAGCCGGAGGGGGGGAAAGACCCAGTACTTC	CASSRRGGKTQYF
.	TRBV5-1	TRBD1	TRBJ1-1	TGCGCCAGCAAGGAGACAGGGGGATTGAACACTGAAGCTTTCTTT	CASKETGGLNTEAFF
.	TRBV2	.	TRBJ2-1	TGTGCCAGCAGTGATCCCGCTAAAACCAATGAGCAGTTCTTC	CASSDPAKTNEQFF
.	TRBV5-6	.	TRBJ2-2	TGTGCCAGCAGCTTGGGTCCTAACGAGGGGGAGCTGTTTTTT	CASSLGPNEGELFF
few	TRBV5-4	TRBD2	TRBJ2-1	TGTGCCAGCAGCTCGGGACTAGCGGGCCCAGGGAATGAGCAGTTCTTC	CASSSGLAGPGNEQFF